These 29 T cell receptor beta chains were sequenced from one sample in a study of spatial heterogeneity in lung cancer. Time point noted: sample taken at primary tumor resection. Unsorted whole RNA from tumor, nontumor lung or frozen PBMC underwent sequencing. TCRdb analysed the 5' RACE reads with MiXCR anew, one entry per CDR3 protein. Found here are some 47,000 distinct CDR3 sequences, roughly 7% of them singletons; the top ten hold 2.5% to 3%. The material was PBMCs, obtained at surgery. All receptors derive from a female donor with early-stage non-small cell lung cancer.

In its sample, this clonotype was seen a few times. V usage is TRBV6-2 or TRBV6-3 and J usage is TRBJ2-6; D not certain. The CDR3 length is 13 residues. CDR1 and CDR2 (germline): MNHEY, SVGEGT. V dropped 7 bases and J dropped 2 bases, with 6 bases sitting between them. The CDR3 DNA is TGTGCCAGCACCGGTACTGGGGCCAACGTCCTGACTTTC. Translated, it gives CASTGTGANVLTF.

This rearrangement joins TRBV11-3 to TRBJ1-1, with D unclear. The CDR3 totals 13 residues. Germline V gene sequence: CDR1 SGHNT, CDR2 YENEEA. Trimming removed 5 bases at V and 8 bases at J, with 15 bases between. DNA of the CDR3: TGTGCCAGCAGCCCTCGACGCGGCGGGGAAGCTTTCTTT. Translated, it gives CASSPRRGGEAFF.

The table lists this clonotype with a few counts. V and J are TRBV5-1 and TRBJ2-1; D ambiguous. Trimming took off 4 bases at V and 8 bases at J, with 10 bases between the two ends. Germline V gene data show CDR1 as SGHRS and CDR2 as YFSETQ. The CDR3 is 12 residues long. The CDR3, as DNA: TGCGCCAGCAGCCGTGGAGAGGATGAGCAGTTCTTC. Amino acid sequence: CASSRGEDEQFF.

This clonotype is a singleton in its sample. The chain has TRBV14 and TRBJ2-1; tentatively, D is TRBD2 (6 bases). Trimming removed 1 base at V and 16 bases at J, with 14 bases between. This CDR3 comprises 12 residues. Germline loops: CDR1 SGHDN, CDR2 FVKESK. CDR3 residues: CASSQVEGKIFF. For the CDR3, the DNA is TGTGCCAGCAGCCAAGTGGAGGGTAAGATTTTCTTC.

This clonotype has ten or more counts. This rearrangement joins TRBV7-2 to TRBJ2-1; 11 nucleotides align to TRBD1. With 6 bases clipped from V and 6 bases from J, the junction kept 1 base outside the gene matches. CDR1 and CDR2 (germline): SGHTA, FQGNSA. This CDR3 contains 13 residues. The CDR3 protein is CASRGTGGNEQFF. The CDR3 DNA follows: TGTGCCAGCAGAGGGACAGGGGGCAATGAGCAGTTCTTC. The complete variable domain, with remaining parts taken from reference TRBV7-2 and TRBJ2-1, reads GAGVSQSPSNKVTEKGKDVELRCDPISGHTALYWYRQSLGQGLEFLIYFQGNSAPDKSGLPSDRFSAERTGGSVSTLTIQRTQQEDSAVYLCASRGTGGNEQFFGPGTRLTVL.

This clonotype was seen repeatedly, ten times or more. CDR3 region: CASSLTGGTYFSNQPQHF. The CDR3 nucleotides are TGTGCCAGCAGCCTAACGGGGGGTACATACTTTAGCAATCAGCCCCAGCATTTT. The chain joins TRBV7-2 to TRBJ1-5, with D possibly being TRBD1 (5 bases). Trimming removed 5 bases from V and 0 bases from J, with 20 bases in between. In germline, CDR1 is SGHTA, CDR2 FQGNSA. The CDR3 is made up of 18 amino acids.

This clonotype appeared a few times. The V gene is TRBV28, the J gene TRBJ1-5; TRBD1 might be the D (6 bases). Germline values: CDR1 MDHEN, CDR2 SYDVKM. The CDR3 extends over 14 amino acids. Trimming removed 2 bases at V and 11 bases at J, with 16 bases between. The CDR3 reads CASSLDRTMRAQHF. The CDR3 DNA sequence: TGTGCCAGCAGTTTAGACAGGACCATGAGGGCCCAGCATTTT.

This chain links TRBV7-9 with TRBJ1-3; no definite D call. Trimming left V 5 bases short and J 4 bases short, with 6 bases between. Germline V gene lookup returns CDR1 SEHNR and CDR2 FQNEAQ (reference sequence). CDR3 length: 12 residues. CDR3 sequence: CASSQQGNTIYF. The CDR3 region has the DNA TGTGCCAGCAGCCAACAGGGAAACACCATATATTTT.

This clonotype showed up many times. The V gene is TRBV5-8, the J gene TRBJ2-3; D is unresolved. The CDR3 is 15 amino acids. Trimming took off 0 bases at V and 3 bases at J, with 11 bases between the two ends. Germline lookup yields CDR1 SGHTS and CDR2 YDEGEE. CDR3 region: CASSLAGLETDTQYF. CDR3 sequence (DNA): TGTGCCAGCAGCTTGGCCGGGCTGGAGACAGATACGCAGTATTTT.

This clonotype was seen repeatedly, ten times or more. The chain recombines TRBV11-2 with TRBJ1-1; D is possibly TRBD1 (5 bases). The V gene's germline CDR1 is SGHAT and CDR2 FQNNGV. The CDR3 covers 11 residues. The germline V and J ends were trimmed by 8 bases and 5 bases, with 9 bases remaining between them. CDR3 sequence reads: CASARGTEAFF. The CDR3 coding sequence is TGTGCCAGCGCACGGGGGACTGAAGCTTTCTTT.

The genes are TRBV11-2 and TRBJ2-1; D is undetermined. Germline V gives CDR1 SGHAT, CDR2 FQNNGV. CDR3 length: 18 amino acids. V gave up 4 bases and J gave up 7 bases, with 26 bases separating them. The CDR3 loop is CASSSAGLYGDLGNEQFF. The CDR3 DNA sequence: TGTGCCAGCAGCTCGGCAGGATTATATGGGGATTTGGGTAATGAGCAGTTCTTC.

CDR3 in amino acids: CASSFQGENTEAFF. Here the CDR3 DNA reads TGCGCCAGCAGCTTCCAGGGTGAAAACACTGAAGCTTTCTTT. The V gene is TRBV5-1, the J gene TRBJ1-1; TRBD1 is a possible D gene (5 bases). The CDR3 has 14 residues. The germline V gene has CDR1 SGHRS and CDR2 YFSETQ. V was clipped by 2 bases and J by 2 bases, with 10 bases between them.

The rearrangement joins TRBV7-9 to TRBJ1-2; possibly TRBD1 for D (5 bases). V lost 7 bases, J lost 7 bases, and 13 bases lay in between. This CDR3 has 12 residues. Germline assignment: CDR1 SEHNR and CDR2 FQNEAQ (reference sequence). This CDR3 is CASNSLGAGYTF. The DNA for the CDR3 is TGTGCCAGCAACTCTCTAGGGGCTGGCTACACCTTC.

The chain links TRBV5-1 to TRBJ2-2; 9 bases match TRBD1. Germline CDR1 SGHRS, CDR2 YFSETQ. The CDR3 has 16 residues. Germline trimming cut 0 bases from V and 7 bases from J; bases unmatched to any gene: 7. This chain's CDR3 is CASSLAPGQGIGELFF. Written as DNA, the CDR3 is TGCGCCAGCAGCTTGGCCCCGGGACAGGGCATCGGGGAGCTGTTTTTT.

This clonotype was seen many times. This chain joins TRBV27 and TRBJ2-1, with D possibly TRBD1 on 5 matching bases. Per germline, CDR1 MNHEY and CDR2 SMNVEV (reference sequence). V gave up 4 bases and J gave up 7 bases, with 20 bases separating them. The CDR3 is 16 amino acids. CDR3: CASSSQGLGYGNEQFF. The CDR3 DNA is TGTGCCAGCAGTTCCCAGGGTCTGGGGTATGGGAATGAGCAGTTCTTC.

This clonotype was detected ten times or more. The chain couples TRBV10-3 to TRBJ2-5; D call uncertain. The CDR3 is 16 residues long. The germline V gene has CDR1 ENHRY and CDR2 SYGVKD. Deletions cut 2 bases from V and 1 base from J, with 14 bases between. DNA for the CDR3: TGTGCCATCAGTGAGGGTAGCTCCCCTCTCCAAGAGACCCAGTACTTC. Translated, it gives CAISEGSSPLQETQYF.

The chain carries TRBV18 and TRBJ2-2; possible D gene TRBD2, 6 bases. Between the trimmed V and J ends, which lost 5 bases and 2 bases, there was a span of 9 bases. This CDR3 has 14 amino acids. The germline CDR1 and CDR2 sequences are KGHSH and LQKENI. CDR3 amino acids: CASSGGVNTGELFF. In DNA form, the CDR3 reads TGTGCCAGCTCAGGCGGGGTCAACACCGGGGAGCTGTTTTTT.

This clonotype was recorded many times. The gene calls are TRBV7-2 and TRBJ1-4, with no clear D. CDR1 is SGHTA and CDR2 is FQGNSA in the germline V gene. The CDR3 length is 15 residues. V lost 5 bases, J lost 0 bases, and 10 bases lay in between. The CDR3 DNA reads TGTGCCAGCAGCCGCAGGCCAGCAACTAATGAAAAACTGTTTTTT. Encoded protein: CASSRRPATNEKLFF.

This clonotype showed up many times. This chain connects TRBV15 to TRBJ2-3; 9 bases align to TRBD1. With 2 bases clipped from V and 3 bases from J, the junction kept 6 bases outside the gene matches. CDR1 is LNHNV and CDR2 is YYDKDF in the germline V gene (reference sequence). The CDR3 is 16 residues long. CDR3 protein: CATSRSGQGVTDTQYF. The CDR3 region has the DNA TGTGCCACCAGCAGATCGGGACAGGGTGTTACAGATACGCAGTATTTT.

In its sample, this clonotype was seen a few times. The CDR3 protein is CSARPDRTNTEAFF. DNA for the CDR3: TGCAGTGCTAGACCGGACAGGACGAACACTGAAGCTTTCTTT. V and J are TRBV20-1 and TRBJ1-1; 7 bases match TRBD1. The CDR3 has 14 amino acids. V was clipped by 2 bases and J by 1 base; unmatched bases: 4. The germline CDR1 and CDR2 sequences are DFQATT and SNEGSKA (reference sequence).

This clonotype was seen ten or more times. CDR3 bases: TGTGCCAGCAGCAGACAGGGGATGGTACAACCCCAGCATTTT. This gives the protein CASSRQGMVQPQHF. The V and J genes are TRBV2 and TRBJ1-5; 8 bases agree with TRBD1. The germline V gene has CDR1 SNHLY and CDR2 FYNNEI. The V segment lost 6 bases and the J segment 10 bases; nucleotides outside the gene matches: 11. The CDR3 has 14 residues.

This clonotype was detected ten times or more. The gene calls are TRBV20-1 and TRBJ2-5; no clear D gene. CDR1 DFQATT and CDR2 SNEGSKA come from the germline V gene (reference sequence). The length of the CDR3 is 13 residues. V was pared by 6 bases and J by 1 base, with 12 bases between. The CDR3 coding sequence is TGCAGTGCAAGACGTGGAGCCCAAGAGACCCAGTACTTC. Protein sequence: CSARRGAQETQYF.

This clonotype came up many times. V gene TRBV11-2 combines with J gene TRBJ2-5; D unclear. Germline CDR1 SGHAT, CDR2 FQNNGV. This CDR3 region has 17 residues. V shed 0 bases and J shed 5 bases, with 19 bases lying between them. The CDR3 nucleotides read TGTGCCAGCAGCTTAGATATGGTAACTTCGGGCGGCGAGACCCAGTACTTC. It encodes CASSLDMVTSGGETQYF. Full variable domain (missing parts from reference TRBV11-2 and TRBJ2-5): EAGVAQSPRYKIIEKRQSVAFWCNPISGHATLYWYQQILGQGPKLLIQFQNNGVVDDSQLPKDRFSAERLKGVDSTLKIQPAKLEDSAVYLCASSLDMVTSGGETQYFGPGTRLLVL.

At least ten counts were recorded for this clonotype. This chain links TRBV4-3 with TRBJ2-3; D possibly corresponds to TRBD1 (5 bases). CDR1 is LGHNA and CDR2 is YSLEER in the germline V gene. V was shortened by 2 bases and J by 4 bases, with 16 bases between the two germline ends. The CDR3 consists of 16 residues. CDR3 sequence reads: CASSQSPVGAADTQYF. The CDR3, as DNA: TGCGCCAGCAGCCAATCCCCCGTAGGGGCGGCAGATACGCAGTATTTT.

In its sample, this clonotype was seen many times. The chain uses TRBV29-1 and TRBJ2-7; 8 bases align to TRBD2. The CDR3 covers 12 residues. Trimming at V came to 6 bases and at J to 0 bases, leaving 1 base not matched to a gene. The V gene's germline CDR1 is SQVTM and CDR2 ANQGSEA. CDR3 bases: TGCAGCGTCGGGGGGGCCTCCTACGAGCAGTACTTC. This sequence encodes CSVGGASYEQYF.

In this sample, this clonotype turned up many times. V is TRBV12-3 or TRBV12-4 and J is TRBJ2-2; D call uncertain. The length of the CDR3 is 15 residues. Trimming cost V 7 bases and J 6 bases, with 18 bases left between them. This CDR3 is CASTPYGSAAGELFF. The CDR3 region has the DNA TGTGCCAGCACCCCGTATGGATCCGCGGCCGGGGAGCTGTTTTTT.

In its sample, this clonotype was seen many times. CDR3 bases: TGTGCCAGCAGTGAACTAGCCGCGGATACGCAGTATTTT. Translating it yields CASSELAADTQYF. This chain connects TRBV2 to TRBJ2-3, with D possibly matching TRBD2 (5 bases). V gave up 2 bases and J gave up 6 bases, with 9 bases separating them. The CDR3 is 13 amino acids. CDR1 SNHLY and CDR2 FYNNEI come from the germline V gene.

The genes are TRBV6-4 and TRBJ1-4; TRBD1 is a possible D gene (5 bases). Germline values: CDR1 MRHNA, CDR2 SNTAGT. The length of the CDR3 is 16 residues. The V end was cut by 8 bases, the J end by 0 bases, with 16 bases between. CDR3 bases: TGTGCCAGCCTAGTTGGAGAAGGGGCAACTAATGAAAAACTGTTTTTT. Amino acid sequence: CASLVGEGATNEKLFF.

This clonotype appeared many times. The CDR3 region is CASSQHRDGSGELFF. The DNA for the CDR3 is TGTGCCAGCAGCCAGCACAGGGACGGTAGCGGGGAGCTGTTTTTT. J is TRBJ2-2 and V is TRBV11-1, with D perhaps matching TRBD1 (6 bases). The CDR3 has 15 residues. With 5 bases removed from V and 7 bases from J, the gap between germline ends came to 17 bases. CDR1 and CDR2 from the germline V gene are SGHAT and FQDESV (reference sequence).